These T cell receptor beta chains were read from a single sample in a study of patients and donors after allogeneic stem cell transplantation. TCRdb re-derived calls from the RT-PCR reads in MiXCR, one entry per CDR3 protein. The sample has about 410,000 distinct CDR3 sequences; under 20% are singletons. The sequenced sample was blood, either unsorted or a sorted T cell fraction (not recorded which). The receptors were sampled from a human donor who was either an allogeneic HSCT recipient or a stem cell or donor lymphocyte infusion donor (not recorded which). It is not recorded whose cells these are; they may come from a transplant donor. Both conserved end residues are part of each CDR3. The D gene is left open where the match is weak. Clone size is not always given. Where it is, it says once, few, many or a class for expanded clones.

J gene: TRBJ2-2; V gene: TRBV3-1; D gene: .; clone size: once; CDR3 protein: CASSQLGRTGELFF; CDR3 DNA: TGTGCCAGCAGCCAGTTGGGCCGCACCGGGGAGCTGTTTTTT
J gene: TRBJ2-3; V gene: TRBV7-2; D gene: TRBD2; clone size: few; CDR3 protein: CASVGPGLRPDTQYF; CDR3 DNA: TGTGCCAGCGTGGGGCCGGGACTAAGGCCAGATACGCAGTATTTT
J gene: TRBJ2-4; V gene: TRBV5-1; D gene: .; clone size: many; CDR3 protein: CASSLVAGGDAKNIQYF; CDR3 DNA: TGCGCCAGCAGCTTGGTAGCTGGGGGCGACGCCAAAAACATTCAGTACTTC
J gene: TRBJ1-2; V gene: TRBV12-3/TRBV12-4; D gene: TRBD1; clone size: .; CDR3 protein: CASSFRDREFNYGYTF; CDR3 DNA: TGTGCCAGCAGTTTTCGCGACAGGGAGTTTAACTATGGCTACACCTTC
J gene: TRBJ1-5; V gene: TRBV29-1; D gene: .; clone size: .; CDR3 protein: CSGRGLQPQHF; CDR3 DNA: TGCAGCGGACGGGGTTTACAGCCCCAGCATTTT
J gene: TRBJ2-2; V gene: TRBV5-6; D gene: TRBD2; clone size: .; CDR3 protein: CASSYGLAGAPVVTGELFF; CDR3 DNA: TGTGCCAGCAGCTACGGACTAGCGGGGGCCCCGGTTGTCACCGGGGAGCTGTTTTTT
J gene: TRBJ2-1; V gene: TRBV4-2; D gene: .; clone size: many; CDR3 protein: CASSQEGRGSYNEQFF; CDR3 DNA: TGTGCCAGCAGCCAAGAGGGTCGGGGATCTTACAATGAGCAGTTCTTC
J gene: TRBJ2-1; V gene: TRBV6-1; D gene: TRBD2; clone size: few; CDR3 protein: CASSFGTSGFNEQFF; CDR3 DNA: TGTGCCAGCAGCTTCGGGACTAGCGGATTCAATGAGCAGTTCTTC
J gene: TRBJ1-6; V gene: TRBV30; D gene: .; clone size: .; CDR3 protein: CAWSTRTDYNSPLHF; CDR3 DNA: TGTGCCTGGAGTACTCGGACGGATTATAATTCACCCCTCCACTTT
J gene: TRBJ1-2; V gene: TRBV5-1; D gene: .; clone size: .; CDR3 protein: CALIGAAYGYTF; CDR3 DNA: TGCGCCCTCATCGGGGCCGCCTATGGCTACACCTTC
J gene: TRBJ1-3; V gene: TRBV6-5; D gene: .; clone size: few; CDR3 protein: CASSYGTGPSSGNTIYF; CDR3 DNA: TGTGCCAGCAGTTACGGTACAGGACCAAGCTCTGGAAACACCATATATTTT
J gene: TRBJ1-1; V gene: TRBV6-5; D gene: .; clone size: .; CDR3 protein: CASSYSPTGNTEAFF; CDR3 DNA: TGTGCCAGCAGTTACTCTCCGACAGGAAACACTGAAGCTTTCTTT
J gene: TRBJ2-3; V gene: TRBV6-4; D gene: .; clone size: few; CDR3 protein: CARIRHFLVTDTQYF; CDR3 DNA: TGTGCCAGGATCCGACACTTTTTGGTCACAGATACGCAGTATTTT
J gene: TRBJ2-3; V gene: TRBV4-3; D gene: TRBD2; clone size: .; CDR3 protein: CASSQGGTSADTQYF; CDR3 DNA: TGCGCCAGCAGCCAAGGAGGGACTAGCGCAGATACGCAGTATTTT